The sequence of this T cell receptor beta chain was determined in a study of siplizumab effects on memory and regulatory T cells. Per sample, some 100,000 TCR templates were assayed. Sequencing used immunoSEQ multiplex PCR; TCRdb keeps in-frame clones, though not all of them. Of over 50,000 clones listed, 70% to 90% are singletons. The V gene lost 3 bases and the J gene lost 4 bases, with 6 bases spanning the gap. Germline values: CDR1 SGHVS, CDR2 FNYEAQ. CDR3 length equals 13 residues. V is TRBV7-6 and J is TRBJ1-4, with D possibly being TRBD1 (5 bases). The sample comprised memory CD4+ T cells sorted from blood. The TCR was taken from a human donor in good health. In DNA, the CDR3 is TGTGCCAGCAGCTTGAGGGGTAATGAAAAACTGTTTTTT. Translated: CASSLRGNEKLFF.